Reported below is one TCR beta chain. This specimen belongs to a study of blood T cell repertoires in COVID-19. Across the whole study: Whether acute or convalescent, the COVID-19 samples came from the United States, Italy and Spain. From T cells, B-cell-depleted T cells, or PBMCs came the material, which was cDNA or gDNA.

Germline values: CDR1 DFQATT, CDR2 SNEGSKA (reference sequence). The junction had 17 bases not matched to a gene; V was cut back by 3 bases and J by 5 bases. There are 18 residues in the CDR3. The authors' processing: Counts of nucleated cells, estimated from reference gene primer amplification, were obtained. Some clones are missing from TCRdb's copy, which holds only in-frame ones; the method was immunoSEQ multiplex PCR. That table gives V, J and clone size, and the DNA gave D and trimming. The table shows some 100,000 clones, with 85% to 90% occurring only once. Material: peripheral blood. This receptor was obtained from a human donor in a cohort sampled during active COVID-19. This rearrangement joins TRBV20-1 to TRBJ2-3, with 10 positions matching TRBD2. The CDR3 region is CSASEGASGRMSKDTQYF. The CDR3 bases are TGCAGTGCTAGTGAAGGGGCTAGCGGGAGAATGTCCAAAGATACGCAGTATTTT.